This T cell receptor beta chain came from a study of post-analysis software for immune sequencing data. Study in general: Included courses were relapsing-remitting and secondary progressive multiple sclerosis; progressive-relapsing multiple sclerosis was also included. The study, taken as a whole, reports: Normalized Chao1 diversity was significantly reduced in patients versus controls. Batch-matched samples strongly co-clustered by F measure.

Included in the TCR beta cDNA libraries were unique molecular identifiers. Input populations of about 0.85 to 11 million T cells gave rise to roughly 0.5 million cDNA molecules. TCRdb processed the PCR reads anew with MiXCR; each CDR3 protein has one entry. This sample has hundreds of thousands of distinct CDR3 sequences; 30% to 45% occur once, and the top ten carry around 4.8%. Note on this clonotype: Its target is not known. A clone one base away is much larger, so this may be a read error.

This receptor was obtained from a girl aged 10 to 17 with multiple sclerosis. What was sequenced was blood.

The CDR3 DNA sequence: TGTGCCAGCAAGCGTCAGGGGGCAAATCAGCCCCAGCATTTT. Encoded protein: CASKRQGANQPQHF. V and J are TRBV6-2 or TRBV6-3 and TRBJ1-5; 8 bases fit TRBD1. The CDR3 extends over 14 amino acids. V dropped 7 bases and J dropped 4; count of bases not matched to a gene: 6. The germline gives CDR1 MNHEY, CDR2 SVGEGT.